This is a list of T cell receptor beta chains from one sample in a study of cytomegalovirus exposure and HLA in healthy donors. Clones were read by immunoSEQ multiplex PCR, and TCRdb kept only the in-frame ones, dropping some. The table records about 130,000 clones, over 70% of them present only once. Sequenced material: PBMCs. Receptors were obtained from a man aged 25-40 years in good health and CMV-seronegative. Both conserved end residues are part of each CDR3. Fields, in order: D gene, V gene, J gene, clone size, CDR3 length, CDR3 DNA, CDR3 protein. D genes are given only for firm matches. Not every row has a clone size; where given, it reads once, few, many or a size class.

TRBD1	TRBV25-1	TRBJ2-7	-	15	TGTGCCAGCACCGACCGGGACAGGGGGCCCTACGAGCAGTACTTC	CASTDRDRGPYEQYF
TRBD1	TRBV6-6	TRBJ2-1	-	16	TGTGCCAGCAGTCCCCCTTCGACAGGGTTAGCCAATGAGCAGTTCTTC	CASSPPSTGLANEQFF
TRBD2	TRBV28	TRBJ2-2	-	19	TGTGCCAGCAGTTTGCCCCGGACTAGCGGGAGTTCGAACACCGGGGAGCTGTTTTTT	CASSLPRTSGSSNTGELFF
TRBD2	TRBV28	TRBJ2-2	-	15	TGTGCCAGCAGTTTGACTAGCGGTTACACCGGGGAGCTGTTTTTT	CASSLTSGYTGELFF
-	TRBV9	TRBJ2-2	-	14	TGTGCCTCCCAGTTCGGGGAAAGAACCGGGGAGCTGTTTTTT	CASQFGERTGELFF
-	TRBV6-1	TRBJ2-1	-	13	TGTGCCAGCAGCCCTACAGAGTTAAGTGAGCAGTTCTTC	CASSPTELSEQFF
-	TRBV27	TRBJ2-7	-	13	TGTGCCAGCAGTTCTCCGAGCTCCTACGAGCAGTACTTC	CASSSPSSYEQYF
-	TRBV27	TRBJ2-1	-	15	TGTGCCAGCAGTTCTAGCGCAAGCTCCTACAATGAGCAGTTCTTC	CASSSSASSYNEQFF
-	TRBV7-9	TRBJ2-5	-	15	TGTGCCAGCAGCTTAGGTTCGGACTTTAAAGAGACCCAGTACTTC	CASSLGSDFKETQYF
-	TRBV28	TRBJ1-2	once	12	TGTGCCACCCCAAGGGAATCGGGGGGCTACACCTTC	CATPRESGGYTF
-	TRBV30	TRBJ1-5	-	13	TGTGCCTGGAGTGTCCGGGGGATTCAGCCCCAGCATTTT	CAWSVRGIQPQHF
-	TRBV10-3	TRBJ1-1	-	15	TGTGCCATCAGTGAGTCTGGCAGGGTGGACACTGAAGCTTTCTTT	CAISESGRVDTEAFF
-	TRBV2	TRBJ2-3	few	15	TGTGCCAGCAGTGAAACGGAGACCGCTCAATGGAAAGAGTATTTT	CASSETETAQWKEYF
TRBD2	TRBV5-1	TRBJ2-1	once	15	TGCGCCAGCAGCTTGAGTAGCGGGCTAAACAATGAGCAGTTCTTC	CASSLSSGLNNEQFF
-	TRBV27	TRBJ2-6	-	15	TGTGCCAGCAGCCTAGTGTTCTCTGGGGCCAACGTCCTGACTTTC	CASSLVFSGANVLTF
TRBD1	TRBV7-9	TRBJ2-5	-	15	TGTGCCAGCATCCCCCTCAACAGGGGGCAGGAGACCCAGTACTTC	CASIPLNRGQETQYF
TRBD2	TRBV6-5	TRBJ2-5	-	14	TGTGCCAGCAGTTACTCACTTGACGGGGGGGCCCAGTACTTC	CASSYSLDGGAQYF
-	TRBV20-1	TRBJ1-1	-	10	TGCAGTGTCCAGGGAACTGAAGCTTTCTTT	CSVQGTEAFF
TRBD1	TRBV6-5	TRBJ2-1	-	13	TGTGCCAGCAGTTACCAGAGACAGGGCTATCATTTCTTC	CASSYQRQGYHFF
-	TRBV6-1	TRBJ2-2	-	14	TGTGCCAGCATCCGGGGTGCGAACACCGGGGAGCTGTTTTTT	CASIRGANTGELFF
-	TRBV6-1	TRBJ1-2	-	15	TGTGCCAGCACGTCGACAGCAGCTCTAGACTATGGCTACACCTTC	CASTSTAALDYGYTF
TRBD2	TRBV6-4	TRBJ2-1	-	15	TGTGCCAGCAGCCCCGGGACTAGCGGGACGCATGAGCAGTTCTTC	CASSPGTSGTHEQFF
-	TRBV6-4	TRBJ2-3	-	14	TGTGCCAGCAGTGACGGCCCCAGCACAGATACGCAGTATTTT	CASSDGPSTDTQYF
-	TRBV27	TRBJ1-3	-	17	TGTGCCACCCTCCTTTGGGGGCACTTGAACTCTGGAAACACCATATATTTT	CATLLWGHLNSGNTIYF
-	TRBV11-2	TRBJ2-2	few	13	TGTGCCAGCAGACAACAGCTCACCGGGGAGCTGTTTTTT	CASRQQLTGELFF
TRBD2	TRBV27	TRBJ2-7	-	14	TGTGCCAGCAGCTCCCCGGGACTAGCGGACAAGCAGTACTTC	CASSSPGLADKQYF
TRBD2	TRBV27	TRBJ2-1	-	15	TGTGCCAGCAGTGGGGGGGTAGCACTCTACAATGAGCAGTTCTTC	CASSGGVALYNEQFF
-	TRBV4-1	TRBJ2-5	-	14	TGCGCCAGCGGCCCACAGGGCGGTCAAGAGACCCAGTACTTC	CASGPQGGQETQYF
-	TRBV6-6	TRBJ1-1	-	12	TGTGCCAGCAGGTCACAGGGCGCTGAAGCTTTCTTT	CASRSQGAEAFF
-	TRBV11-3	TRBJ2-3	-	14	TGTGCCAGCAGCTTAGGTCGGAGGACAGATACGCAGTATTTT	CASSLGRRTDTQYF
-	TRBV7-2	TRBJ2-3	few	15	TGTGCCAGCAGCTTATCGGCGGGGTGGTCAGATACGCAGTATTTT	CASSLSAGWSDTQYF
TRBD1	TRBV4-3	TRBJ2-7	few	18	TGCGCCAGCAGCCAAGACTTCAGCGGCAGGACAGGGAGTATTGAGCAGTACTTC	CASSQDFSGRTGSIEQYF
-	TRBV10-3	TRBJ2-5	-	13	TGTGCCATCAGTGAAGAGGGATCAGAGACCCAGTACTTC	CAISEEGSETQYF
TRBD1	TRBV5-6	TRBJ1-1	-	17	TGTGCCAGCAGCCTGTTTAGGGCAGGGGGCTTCAGAACTGAAGCTTTCTTT	CASSLFRAGGFRTEAFF
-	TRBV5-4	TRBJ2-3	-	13	TGTGCCAGCAGCTTGGAGCAGGCAGATACGCAGTATTTT	CASSLEQADTQYF
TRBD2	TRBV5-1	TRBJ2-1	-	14	TGCGCCAGCAGCGGCGGGAGTTGGGGGAATGAGCAGTTCTTC	CASSGGSWGNEQFF
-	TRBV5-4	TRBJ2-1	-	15	TGTGCCAGCAGCCCCCCCCTTAGCATATCGAATGAGCAGTTCTTC	CASSPPLSISNEQFF
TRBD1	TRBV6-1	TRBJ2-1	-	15	TGTGCCAGCAGTAAGGACAGGAGCTCCTACAATGAGCAGTTCTTC	CASSKDRSSYNEQFF
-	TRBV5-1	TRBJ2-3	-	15	TGCGCCAGCAGCTCACTCCCTGGTTTTACAGATACGCAGTATTTT	CASSSLPGFTDTQYF
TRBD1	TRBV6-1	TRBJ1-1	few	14	TGTGCCAGCACGCGGGCAGGGACAGGAGATGGAGCTTTCTTT	CASTRAGTGDGAFF
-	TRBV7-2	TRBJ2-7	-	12	TGTGCCAGCAGCTCCCTCGGGGATTGGCAGTACTTC	CASSSLGDWQYF
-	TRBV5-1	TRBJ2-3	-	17	TGCGCCAGCAGCCCACGACGGGTCGGAAACCAAACAGATACGCAGTATTTT	CASSPRRVGNQTDTQYF
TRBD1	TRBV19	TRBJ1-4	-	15	TGTGCCAGTAGTCAGACAGGGCTGGCTAATGAAAAACTGTTTTTT	CASSQTGLANEKLFF
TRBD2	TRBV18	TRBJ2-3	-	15	TGTGCCAGCTCGGCGCGGGAGGAAGGATGGGATACGCAGTATTTT	CASSAREEGWDTQYF
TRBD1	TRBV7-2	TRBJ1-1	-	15	TGTGCCAGCAGCCAACAGGGGGCCCTCGGCACTGAAGCTTTCTTT	CASSQQGALGTEAFF
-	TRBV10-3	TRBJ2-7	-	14	TGTGCCATCAACTCTCACGACACTAGACGCGAGCAGTACTTC	CAINSHDTRREQYF
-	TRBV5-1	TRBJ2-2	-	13	TGCGCCAGCAGCTCGGGGAACACCGGGGAGCTGTTTTTT	CASSSGNTGELFF
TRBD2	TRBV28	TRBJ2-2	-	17	TGTGCCAGCAGCCCGATATTGTTAGCGGGAGCCACCGGGGAGCTGTTTTTT	CASSPILLAGATGELFF
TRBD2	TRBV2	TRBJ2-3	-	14	TGTGCCAGCTGGGGGGGAGGTAGCACAGATACGCAGTATTTT	CASWGGGSTDTQYF
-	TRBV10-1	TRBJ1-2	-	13	TGCGCCAGCAGTCCGACAGTGAACTATGGCTACACCTTC	CASSPTVNYGYTF
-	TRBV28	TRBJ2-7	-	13	TGTGCCAGCAGTTTAGGGACACCGTACGAGCAGTACTTC	CASSLGTPYEQYF
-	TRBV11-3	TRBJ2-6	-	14	TGTGCCAGCAGCTTATATCAGGGGGCCAACGTCCTGACTTTC	CASSLYQGANVLTF
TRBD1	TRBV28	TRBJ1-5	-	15	TGTGCCAGCAGTTTGCGGCAGGGGGCCGGTCAGCCCCAGCATTTT	CASSLRQGAGQPQHF
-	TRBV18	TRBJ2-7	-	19	TGTGCCAGCTCACCACAAGGGGACCACCTCGGACAGAACTCCTACGAGCAGTACTTC	CASSPQGDHLGQNSYEQYF
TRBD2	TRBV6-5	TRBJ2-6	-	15	TGTGCCAGCGCCGGGGGGGGCTCTGGGGCCAACGTCCTGACTTTC	CASAGGGSGANVLTF
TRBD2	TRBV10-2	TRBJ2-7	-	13	TGCGCCACAGGAGCGGGATTCTCCTACGAGCAGTACTTC	CATGAGFSYEQYF
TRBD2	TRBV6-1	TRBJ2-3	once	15	TGTGCCAGCAGCGCACTAGCGGGCTCCACAGATACGCAGTATTTT	CASSALAGSTDTQYF